Following are 10 T cell receptor beta chains from one sample sequenced in a study of vaccination and CD4 T cells after COVID-19. Treatment reported: roughly 10-day PBMC culture with coronavirus spike peptide pools or control peptides (ViraFEST assay). Antigens for these TCRs are unknown. With the Oncomine TCR Beta short-read assay, DNA from cultured CD4+ T cells was sequenced. TCRdb re-called the PCR reads with MiXCR, one entry per CDR3 protein. The table records about 18,000 distinct CDR3 sequences, more than 50% of them present only once. The source material was CD4+ T cells from blood, cultured in vitro, sampled before SARS-CoV-2 vaccination. The receptors were gathered from a human donor who had recovered from COVID-19.

This clonotype was counted a single time. The chain has TRBV2 and TRBJ1-2; perhaps TRBD1 as D (5 bases). In germline, CDR1 is SNHLY, CDR2 FYNNEI. V lost 8 bases to trimming and J lost 2 bases, with 15 bases between them. This CDR3 is 14 amino acids long. The CDR3 nucleotides are TGTGCCAGCGGCCTGGGAGGGGTCAACTATGGCTACACCTTC. Its protein product is CASGLGGVNYGYTF.

This clonotype was counted once. The CDR3 reads CASSFLGAEQYF. DNA of the CDR3: TGTGCCAGCAGTTTTTTGGGGGCCGAGCAGTACTTC. The genes are TRBV27 and TRBJ2-7; TRBD1 is a possible D gene (6 bases). Trimming took off 3 bases at V and 6 bases at J, with 9 bases between the two ends. The CDR3 has 12 amino acids. Germline V gene sequence: CDR1 MNHEY, CDR2 SMNVEV (reference sequence).

This clonotype was seen a few times. This chain joins TRBV27 and TRBJ1-1; no reliable D call. The CDR3 runs 13 residues. Per germline, CDR1 MNHEY and CDR2 SMNVEV (reference sequence). Between the trimmed V and J ends, which lost 7 bases and 4 bases, there was a span of 13 bases. For the CDR3, the DNA is TGTGCCAGCACCCGCCCCCAGAGCACTGAAGCTTTCTTT. Its translation: CASTRPQSTEAFF.

The V gene is TRBV7-2, the J gene TRBJ1-5; D call uncertain. The germline V gene has CDR1 SGHTA and CDR2 FQGNSA. The CDR3 is 14 residues long. V gave up 5 bases and J gave up 9 bases, with 17 bases separating them. The CDR3 here is CASSQGRSDSPQHF. The DNA for the CDR3 is TGTGCCAGCAGCCAAGGACGTTCAGACTCGCCCCAGCATTTT. Using reference TRBV7-2 and TRBJ1-5 for the parts outside the CDR3, the full variable domain is GAGVSQSPSNKVTEKGKDVELRCDPISGHTALYWYRQSLGQGLEFLIYFQGNSAPDKSGLPSDRFSAERTGGSVSTLTIQRTQQEDSAVYLCASSQGRSDSPQHFGDGTRLSIL.

This clonotype was counted only a few times. J is TRBJ1-1 and V is TRBV6-2 or TRBV6-3; TRBD1 aligns across 9 bases. Germline-derived CDR1 and CDR2 are MNHEY and SVGEGT. The length of the CDR3 is 14 residues. V was clipped by 5 bases and J by 1 base; unmatched bases: 2. The CDR3 loop reads CASSAGQGNTEAFF. The CDR3 nucleotides are TGTGCCAGCAGTGCGGGACAGGGGAACACTGAAGCTTTCTTT.

V is TRBV20-1 and J is TRBJ2-3; D may be TRBD2 (6 bases). This CDR3 is 16 amino acids long. The germline gives CDR1 DFQATT, CDR2 SNEGSKA (reference sequence). V shed 1 base and J shed 1 base, with 15 bases lying between them. CDR3 DNA sequence: TGCAGTGCTAGAGGACTAACGGGAGTGGGCACAGATACGCAGTATTTT. This codes for CSARGLTGVGTDTQYF.

This clonotype has just a few counts. The rearrangement uses TRBV27 and TRBJ1-3; perhaps TRBD1 as D (6 bases). Germline values: CDR1 MNHEY, CDR2 SMNVEV (reference sequence). Trimming stripped 5 bases from V and 6 bases from J, with 11 bases between. The CDR3 spans 13 residues. The CDR3, as DNA: TGTGCCAGCAGTGGGGGCCTTAAAAACACCATATATTTT. This gives the protein CASSGGLKNTIYF.

The chain combines TRBV5-1 with TRBJ2-1; 7 bases align to TRBD1. V shed 4 bases and J 6 bases; nucleotides not matched to a gene: 13. The CDR3 is made up of 16 amino acids. Germline assignment: CDR1 SGHRS and CDR2 YFSETQ. Written as DNA, the CDR3 is TGCGCCAGCAGCACGAATGAACAGGGGCCTGGCAATGAGCAGTTCTTC. Protein: CASSTNEQGPGNEQFF.

The J gene is TRBJ2-5, the V gene TRBV5-1; D is tentatively TRBD1 or TRBD2 (5 bases each). Germline V gene data show CDR1 as SGHRS and CDR2 as YFSETQ. The CDR3 length is 15 residues. The germline V and J ends were trimmed by 0 bases and 2 bases, with 11 bases remaining between them. CDR3 residues: CASSLGGASQETQYF. Here the CDR3 DNA reads TGCGCCAGCAGCTTGGGAGGGGCGTCACAAGAGACCCAGTACTTC.

The J gene is TRBJ1-1, the V gene TRBV6-2 or TRBV6-3; D is unclear. Germline loops: CDR1 MNHEY, CDR2 SVGEGT. This CDR3 has 12 amino acids. The V end lost 10 bases, the J end lost 0 bases, and 9 bases lay between the germline ends. In DNA form, the CDR3 reads TGTGCCACCCGGACGGTGAACACTGAAGCTTTCTTT. As protein: CATRTVNTEAFF.